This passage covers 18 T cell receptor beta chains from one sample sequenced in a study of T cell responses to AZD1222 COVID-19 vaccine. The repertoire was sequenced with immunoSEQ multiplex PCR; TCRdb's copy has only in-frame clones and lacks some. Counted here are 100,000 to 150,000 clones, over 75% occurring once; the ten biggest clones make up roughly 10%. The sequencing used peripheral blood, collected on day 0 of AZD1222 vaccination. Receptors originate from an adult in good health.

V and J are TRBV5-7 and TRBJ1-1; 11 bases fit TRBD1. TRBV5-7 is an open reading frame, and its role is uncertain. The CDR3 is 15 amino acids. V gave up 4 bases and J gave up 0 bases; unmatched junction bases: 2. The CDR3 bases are TGTGCCAGCAGCGGGACAGGGGGGCTGAACACTGAAGCTTTCTTT. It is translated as CASSGTGGLNTEAFF.

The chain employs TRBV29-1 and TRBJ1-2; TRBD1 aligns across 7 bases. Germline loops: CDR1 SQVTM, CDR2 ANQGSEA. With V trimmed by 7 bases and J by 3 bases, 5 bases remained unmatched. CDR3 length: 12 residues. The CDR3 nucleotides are TGCAGCGGTACGACAGGGTACTATGGCTACACCTTC. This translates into CSGTTGYYGYTF.

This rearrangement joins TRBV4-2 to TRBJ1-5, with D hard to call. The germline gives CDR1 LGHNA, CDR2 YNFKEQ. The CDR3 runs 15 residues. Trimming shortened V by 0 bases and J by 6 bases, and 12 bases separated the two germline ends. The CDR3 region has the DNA TGTGCCAGCAGCCAAGAAAGGGCAGGAAGTCAGCCCCAGCATTTT. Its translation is CASSQERAGSQPQHF.

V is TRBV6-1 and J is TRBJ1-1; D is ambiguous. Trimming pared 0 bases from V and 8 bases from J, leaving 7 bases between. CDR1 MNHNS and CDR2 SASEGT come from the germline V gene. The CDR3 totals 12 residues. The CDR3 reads CASSEAGPEAFF. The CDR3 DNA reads TGTGCCAGCAGTGAAGCCGGACCCGAAGCTTTCTTT.

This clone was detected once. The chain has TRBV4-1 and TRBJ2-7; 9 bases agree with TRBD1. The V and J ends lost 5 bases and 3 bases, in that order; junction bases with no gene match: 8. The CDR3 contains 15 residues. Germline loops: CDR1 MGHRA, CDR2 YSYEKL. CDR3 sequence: CASSSTSTGGYEQYF. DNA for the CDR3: TGCGCCAGCAGCTCAACTTCGACAGGGGGCTACGAGCAGTACTTC.

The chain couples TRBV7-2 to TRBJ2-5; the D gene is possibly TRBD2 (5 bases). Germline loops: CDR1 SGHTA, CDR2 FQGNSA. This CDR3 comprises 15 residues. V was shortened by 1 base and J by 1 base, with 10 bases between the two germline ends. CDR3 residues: CASSLVSRAQETQYF. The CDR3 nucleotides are TGTGCCAGCAGCTTAGTGTCGCGGGCCCAAGAGACCCAGTACTTC.

The DNA for the CDR3 is TGTGCCAGCAGTTTTTGGTACTTC. This translates into CASSFWYF. The J gene is TRBJ2-7, the V gene TRBV27, with D unresolved. V was clipped by 3 bases and J by 12 bases, with 3 bases between them. Germline loops: CDR1 MNHEY, CDR2 SMNVEV (reference sequence). The CDR3 length is 8 residues.

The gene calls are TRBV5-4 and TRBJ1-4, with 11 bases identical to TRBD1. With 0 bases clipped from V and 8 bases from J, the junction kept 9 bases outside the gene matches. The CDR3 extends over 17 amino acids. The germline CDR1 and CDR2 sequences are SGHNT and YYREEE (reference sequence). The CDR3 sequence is CASSLGTGGRVREKLFF. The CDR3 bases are TGTGCCAGCAGCTTGGGGACAGGGGGCCGCGTAAGGGAAAAACTGTTTTTT.

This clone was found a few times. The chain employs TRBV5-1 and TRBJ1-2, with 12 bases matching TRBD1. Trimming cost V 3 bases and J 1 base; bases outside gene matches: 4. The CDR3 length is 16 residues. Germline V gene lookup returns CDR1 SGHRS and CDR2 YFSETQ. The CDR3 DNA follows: TGCGCCAGCAGCTCGGGACAGGGGGCCTTTAACTATGGCTACACCTTC. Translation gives CASSSGQGAFNYGYTF.

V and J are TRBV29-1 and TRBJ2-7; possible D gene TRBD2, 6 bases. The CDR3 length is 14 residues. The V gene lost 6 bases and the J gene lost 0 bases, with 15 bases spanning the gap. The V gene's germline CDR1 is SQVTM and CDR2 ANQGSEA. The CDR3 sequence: CSVRGGKSSYEQYF. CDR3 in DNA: TGCAGCGTCCGGGGCGGGAAAAGCTCCTACGAGCAGTACTTC.

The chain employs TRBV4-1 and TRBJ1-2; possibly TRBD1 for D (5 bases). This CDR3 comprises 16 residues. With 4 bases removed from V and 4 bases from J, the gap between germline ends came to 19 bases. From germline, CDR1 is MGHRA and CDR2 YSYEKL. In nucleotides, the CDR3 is TGCGCCAGCAGCCCAGCGGGGGGAGGGGTCAGCTATGGCTACACCTTC. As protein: CASSPAGGGVSYGYTF.

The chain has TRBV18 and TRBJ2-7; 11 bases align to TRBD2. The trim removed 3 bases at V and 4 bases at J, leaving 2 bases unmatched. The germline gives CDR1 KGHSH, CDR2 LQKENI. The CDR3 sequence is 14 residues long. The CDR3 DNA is TGTGCCAGCTCACCGGGACTAGCGGTATACGAGCAGTACTTC. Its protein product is CASSPGLAVYEQYF.

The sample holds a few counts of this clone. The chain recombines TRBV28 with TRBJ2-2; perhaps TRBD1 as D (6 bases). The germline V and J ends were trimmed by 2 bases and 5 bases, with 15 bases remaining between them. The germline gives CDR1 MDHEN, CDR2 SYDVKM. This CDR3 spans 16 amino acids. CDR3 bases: TGTGCCAGCAGTTTAGGTCGACAGGATGGGACCGGGGAGCTGTTTTTT. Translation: CASSLGRQDGTGELFF.

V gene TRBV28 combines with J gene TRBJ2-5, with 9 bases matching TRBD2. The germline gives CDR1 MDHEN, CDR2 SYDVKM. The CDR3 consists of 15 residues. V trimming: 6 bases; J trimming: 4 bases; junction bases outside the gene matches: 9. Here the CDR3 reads CASRPTAGGGETQYF. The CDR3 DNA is TGTGCCAGCAGACCAACAGCGGGGGGCGGAGAGACCCAGTACTTC. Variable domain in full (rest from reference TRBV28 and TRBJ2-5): DVKVTQSSRYLVKRTGEKVFLECVQDMDHENMFWYRQDPGLGLRLIYFSYDVKMKEKGDIPEGYSVSREKKERFSLILESASTNQTSMYLCASRPTAGGGETQYFGPGTRLLVL.

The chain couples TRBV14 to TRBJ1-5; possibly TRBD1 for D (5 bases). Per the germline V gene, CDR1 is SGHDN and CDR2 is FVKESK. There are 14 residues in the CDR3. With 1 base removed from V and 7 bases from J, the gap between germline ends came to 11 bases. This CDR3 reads CASSQGSWGQPQHF. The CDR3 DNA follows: TGTGCCAGCAGCCAAGGCTCATGGGGCCAGCCCCAGCATTTT.

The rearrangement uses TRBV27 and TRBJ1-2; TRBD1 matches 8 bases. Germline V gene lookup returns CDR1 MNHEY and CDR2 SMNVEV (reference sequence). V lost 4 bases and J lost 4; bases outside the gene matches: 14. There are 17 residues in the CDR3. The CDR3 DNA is TGTGCCAGCAGTTCCCCCAGGGGGCCTGAGGGGTTCTATGGCTACACCTTC. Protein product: CASSSPRGPEGFYGYTF.

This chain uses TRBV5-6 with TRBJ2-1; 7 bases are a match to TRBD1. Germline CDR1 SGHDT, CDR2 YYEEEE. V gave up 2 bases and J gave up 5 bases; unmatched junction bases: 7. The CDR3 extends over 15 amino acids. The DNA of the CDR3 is TGTGCCAGCAGCTTTGGGACAGACCCTAACAATGAGCAGTTCTTC. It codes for CASSFGTDPNNEQFF.

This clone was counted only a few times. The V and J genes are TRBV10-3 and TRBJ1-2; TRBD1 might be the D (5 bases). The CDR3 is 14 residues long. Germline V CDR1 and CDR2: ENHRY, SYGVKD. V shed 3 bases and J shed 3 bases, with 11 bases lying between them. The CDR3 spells CAISDQGSYYGYTF. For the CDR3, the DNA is TGTGCCATCAGTGACCAGGGTTCCTACTATGGCTACACCTTC.